The TCR beta chain described here comes from a study of cytomegalovirus exposure and HLA in healthy donors. Regarding the study as a whole: In a later analysis, parvovirus B19, influenza, CMV and Epstein-Barr virus appeared linked to several top co-occurrence clusters. Most subjects' HLA-A and HLA-B alleles were reportedly predicted from TCR beta sequences.

Worth noting for this clone: Its antigen is unknown.

The CDR3 spans 14 residues. The trim removed 2 bases at V and 4 bases at J, leaving 3 bases unmatched. CDR1 and CDR2 (germline): SGHVS, FQNEAQ. PCR was performed using 60 Vbeta and 13 Jbeta primers. Clones were sequenced by immunoSEQ multiplex PCR, and TCRdb holds only the in-frame ones, with some missing. There are approximately 150,000 clones in the sample; under 85% occur only once, and about 2.5% lies in the top ten. Each of the donors was a healthy bone marrow donor. This chain connects TRBV7-8 to TRBJ1-2; the match to TRBD1 covers 8 bases. The receptor's source is a human donor in good health. The sample was PBMCs. This chain's CDR3 is CASSLRTGPYGYTF. Here the CDR3 DNA reads TGTGCCAGCAGCTTACGGACAGGGCCCTATGGCTACACCTTC.